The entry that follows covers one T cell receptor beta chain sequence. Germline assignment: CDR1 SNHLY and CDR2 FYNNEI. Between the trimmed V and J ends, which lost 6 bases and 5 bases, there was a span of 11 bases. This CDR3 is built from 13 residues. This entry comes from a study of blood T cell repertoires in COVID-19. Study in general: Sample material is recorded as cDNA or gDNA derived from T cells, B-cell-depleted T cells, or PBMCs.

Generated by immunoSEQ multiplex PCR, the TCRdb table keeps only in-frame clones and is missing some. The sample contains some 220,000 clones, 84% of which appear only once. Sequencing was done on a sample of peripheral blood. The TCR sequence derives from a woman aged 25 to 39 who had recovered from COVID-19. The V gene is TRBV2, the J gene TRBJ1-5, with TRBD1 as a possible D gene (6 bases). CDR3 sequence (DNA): TGTGCCAGCAGCCGGGACATCGATCAGCCCCAGCATTTT. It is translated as CASSRDIDQPQHF.